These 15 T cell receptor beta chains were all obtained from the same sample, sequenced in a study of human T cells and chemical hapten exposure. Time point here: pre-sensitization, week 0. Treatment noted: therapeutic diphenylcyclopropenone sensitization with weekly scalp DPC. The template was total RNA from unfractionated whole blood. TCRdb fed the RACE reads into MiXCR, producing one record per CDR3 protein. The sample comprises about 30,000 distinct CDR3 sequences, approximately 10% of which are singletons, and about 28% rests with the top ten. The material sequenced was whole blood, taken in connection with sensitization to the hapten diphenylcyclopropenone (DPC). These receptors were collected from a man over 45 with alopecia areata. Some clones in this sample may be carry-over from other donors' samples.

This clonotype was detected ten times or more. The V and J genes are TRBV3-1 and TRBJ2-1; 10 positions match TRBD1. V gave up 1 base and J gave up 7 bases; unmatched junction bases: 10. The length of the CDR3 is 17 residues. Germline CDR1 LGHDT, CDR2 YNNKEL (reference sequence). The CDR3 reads CASSQAPRDRGANEQFF. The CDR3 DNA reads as TGTGCCAGCAGCCAAGCGCCCCGGGACAGGGGAGCAAATGAGCAGTTCTTC.

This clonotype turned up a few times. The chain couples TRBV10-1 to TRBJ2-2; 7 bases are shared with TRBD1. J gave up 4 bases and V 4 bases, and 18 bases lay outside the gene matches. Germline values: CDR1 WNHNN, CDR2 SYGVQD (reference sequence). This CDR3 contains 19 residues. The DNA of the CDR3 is TGCGCCAGCAGTGGGGACCAGACAGGGCCCGCGGGCTTCACCGGGGAGCTGTTTTTT. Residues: CASSGDQTGPAGFTGELFF.

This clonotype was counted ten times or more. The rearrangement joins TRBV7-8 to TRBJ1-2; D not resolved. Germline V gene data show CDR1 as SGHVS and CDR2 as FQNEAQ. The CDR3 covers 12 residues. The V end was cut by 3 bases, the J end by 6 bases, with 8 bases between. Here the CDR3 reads CASSFIGDGYTF. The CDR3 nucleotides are TGTGCCAGCAGCTTTATAGGAGATGGCTACACCTTC.

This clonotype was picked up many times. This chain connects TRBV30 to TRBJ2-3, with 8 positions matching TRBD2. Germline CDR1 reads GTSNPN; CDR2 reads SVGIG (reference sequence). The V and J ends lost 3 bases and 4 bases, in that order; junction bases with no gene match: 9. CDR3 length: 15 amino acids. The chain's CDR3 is CAWRAPGLGADTQYF. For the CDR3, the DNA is TGTGCCTGGAGGGCTCCGGGACTAGGGGCAGATACGCAGTATTTT.

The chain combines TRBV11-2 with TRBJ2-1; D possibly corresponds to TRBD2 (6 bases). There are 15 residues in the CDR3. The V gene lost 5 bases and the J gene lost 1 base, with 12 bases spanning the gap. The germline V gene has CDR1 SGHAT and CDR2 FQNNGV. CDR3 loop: CASSTLAGSYNEQFF. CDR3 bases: TGTGCCAGCAGCACACTAGCCGGGTCCTACAATGAGCAGTTCTTC.

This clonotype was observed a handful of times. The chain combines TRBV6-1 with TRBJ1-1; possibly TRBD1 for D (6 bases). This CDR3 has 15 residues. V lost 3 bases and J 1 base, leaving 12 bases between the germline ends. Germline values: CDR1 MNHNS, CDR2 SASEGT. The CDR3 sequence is CASSDLFRGNTEAFF. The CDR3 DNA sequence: TGTGCCAGCAGTGACTTATTCAGGGGGAACACTGAAGCTTTCTTT.

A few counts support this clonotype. CDR3 bases: TGTGCCAGCAGCCCGGACAGTGGGGGACCGGTCTACGAGCAGTACTTC. It encodes CASSPDSGGPVYEQYF. The chain has TRBV7-2 and TRBJ2-7, with a possible D match to TRBD1 (6 bases). The V end lost 5 bases, the J end lost 3 bases, and 20 bases lay between the germline ends. CDR1 SGHTA and CDR2 FQGNSA come from the germline V gene. CDR3 size: 16 residues.

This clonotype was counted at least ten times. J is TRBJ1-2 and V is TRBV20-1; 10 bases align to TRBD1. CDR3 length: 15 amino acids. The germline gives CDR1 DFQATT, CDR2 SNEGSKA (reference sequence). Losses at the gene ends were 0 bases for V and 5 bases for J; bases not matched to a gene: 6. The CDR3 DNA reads TGCAGTGCTAGAGATCGGGACAGGGGCGGTTATGGCTACACCTTC. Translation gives CSARDRDRGGYGYTF.

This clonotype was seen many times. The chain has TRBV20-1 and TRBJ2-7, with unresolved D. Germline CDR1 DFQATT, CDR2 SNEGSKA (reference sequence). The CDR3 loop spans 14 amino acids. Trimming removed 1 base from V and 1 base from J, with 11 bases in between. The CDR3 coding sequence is TGCAGTGCTAGAGTCGGTTGGGGATCCTACGAGCAGTACTTC. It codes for CSARVGWGSYEQYF.

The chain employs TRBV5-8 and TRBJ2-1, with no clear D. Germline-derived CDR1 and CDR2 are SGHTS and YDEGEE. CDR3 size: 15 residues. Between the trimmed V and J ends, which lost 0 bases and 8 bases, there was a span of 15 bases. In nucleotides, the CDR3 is TGTGCCAGCAGCTTGGACAGTTGGGGTTTGGATGAGCAGTTCTTC. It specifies CASSLDSWGLDEQFF.

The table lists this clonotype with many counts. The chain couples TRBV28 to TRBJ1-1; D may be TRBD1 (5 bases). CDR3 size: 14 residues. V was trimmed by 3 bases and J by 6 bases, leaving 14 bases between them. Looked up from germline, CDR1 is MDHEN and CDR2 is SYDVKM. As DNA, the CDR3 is TGTGCCAGCAGTTTTGGGGATAGGGACGCTGAAGCTTTCTTT. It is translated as CASSFGDRDAEAFF.

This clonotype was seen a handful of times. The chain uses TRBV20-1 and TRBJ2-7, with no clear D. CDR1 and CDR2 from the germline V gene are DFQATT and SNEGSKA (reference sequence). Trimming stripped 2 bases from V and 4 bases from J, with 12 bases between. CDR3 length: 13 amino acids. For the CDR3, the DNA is TGCAGTGCTAGACACGAAACGAATTACGAGCAGTACTTC. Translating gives CSARHETNYEQYF.

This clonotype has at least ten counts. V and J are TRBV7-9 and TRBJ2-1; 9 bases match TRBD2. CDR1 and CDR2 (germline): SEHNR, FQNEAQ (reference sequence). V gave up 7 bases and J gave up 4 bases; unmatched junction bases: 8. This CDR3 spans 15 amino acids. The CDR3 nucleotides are TGTGCCAGCATTAGCGGGAGTGGGAGTTACAATGAGCAGTTCTTC. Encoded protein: CASISGSGSYNEQFF.

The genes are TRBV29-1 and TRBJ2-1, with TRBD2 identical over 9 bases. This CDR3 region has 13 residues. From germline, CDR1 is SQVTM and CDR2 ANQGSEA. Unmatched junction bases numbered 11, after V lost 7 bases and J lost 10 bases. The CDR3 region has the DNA TGCAGCGCCGTGGTACTAGCGGGTGGCGAGCAGTTCTTC. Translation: CSAVVLAGGEQFF.

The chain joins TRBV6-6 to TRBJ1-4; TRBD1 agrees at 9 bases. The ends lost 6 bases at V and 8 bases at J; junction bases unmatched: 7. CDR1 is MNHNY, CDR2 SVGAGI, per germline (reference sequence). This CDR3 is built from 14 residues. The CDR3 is CASSLGQGNEKLFF. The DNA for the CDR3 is TGTGCCAGCAGCCTGGGACAGGGAAACGAAAAACTGTTTTTT.